The 23 T cell receptor beta chains below were found in one sample sequenced in a study of blood T cell repertoires in COVID-19. The protocol was immunoSEQ multiplex PCR, while the TCRdb copy is restricted to in-frame clones and leaves out a portion. The table has under 45,000 clones, about 80% seen once. Sample: peripheral blood. Receptors originate from a man aged 55 to 70 with active COVID-19.

This rearrangement joins TRBV18 to TRBJ1-4; no firm D call. The CDR3 sequence is 13 residues long. Looked up from germline, CDR1 is KGHSH and CDR2 is LQKENI. Trimming cost V 3 bases and J 8 bases, with 10 bases left between them. The CDR3 sequence: CASSPSSLEKLFF. CDR3 nucleotides: TGTGCCAGCTCACCTTCGAGTCTCGAAAAACTGTTTTTT.

The chain is built from TRBV5-6 and TRBJ2-1, with 8 nucleotides matching TRBD2. This CDR3 has 15 residues. Trimming at V came to 3 bases and at J to 8 bases, leaving 10 bases not matched to a gene. CDR1 is SGHDT, CDR2 YYEEEE, per germline. CDR3 DNA: TGTGCCAGCAGCTCTGCGACTAGCGCTATCTATGAGCAGTTCTTC. It yields the protein CASSSATSAIYEQFF.

The chain links TRBV6-5 to TRBJ2-7, with D possibly TRBD1 on 5 matching bases. Germline assignment: CDR1 MNHEY and CDR2 SVGAGI. V was trimmed by 8 bases and J by 0 bases, leaving 17 bases between them. This CDR3 comprises 15 residues. The CDR3 DNA reads as TGTGCCAGCTTGAGACAGCCCCCTAACTCCTACGAGCAGTACTTC. Amino acids: CASLRQPPNSYEQYF.

The chain joins TRBV4-3 to TRBJ1-2; TRBD1 aligns across 7 bases. Germline CDR1 LGHNA, CDR2 YSLEER. The J segment lost 4 bases and the V segment lost 1 base, leaving 12 bases of the junction unmatched. The CDR3 sequence is 17 residues long. Here the CDR3 reads CASSQALSGQDRYGYTF. The CDR3 DNA follows: TGCGCCAGCAGCCAAGCCCTCTCTGGACAGGATCGCTATGGCTACACCTTC.

The sample holds one count of this clone. CDR3 residues: CATSDLGLAGSSYNEQFF. In DNA, the CDR3 is TGTGCCACCAGTGATTTGGGACTAGCGGGTAGTTCCTACAATGAGCAGTTCTTC. The chain recombines TRBV24-1 with TRBJ2-1, with 11 positions matching TRBD2. V gave up 0 bases and J gave up 1 base; unmatched junction bases: 4. This CDR3 region has 18 residues. From germline, CDR1 is KGHDR and CDR2 SFDVKD.

This clone was seen a single time. The chain combines TRBV19 with TRBJ2-7, with D maybe TRBD1 (5 bases). Germline V gene data show CDR1 as LNHDA and CDR2 as SQIVND (reference sequence). Trimming shortened V by 6 bases and J by 0 bases, and 15 bases separated the two germline ends. This CDR3 spans 15 amino acids. CDR3 DNA sequence: TGTGCCAGTAGAGGGGCAGCAGCTAGCTCCTACGAGCAGTACTTC. Translating gives CASRGAAASSYEQYF.

This clone showed up just a few times. The chain uses TRBV5-1 and TRBJ2-2, with 8 bases aligning to TRBD1. The V gene end was trimmed by 3 bases and the J gene end by 1 base; junction bases not matched to a gene: 5. This CDR3 is 16 amino acids long. Germline V gene sequence: CDR1 SGHRS, CDR2 YFSETQ. For the CDR3, the DNA is TGCGCCAGCAGCTACACCGGGACAGGGAACACCGGGGAGCTGTTTTTT. Translated, it gives CASSYTGTGNTGELFF.

CDR3 residues: CASRSQGAPGTEAFF. The CDR3 nucleotides read TGCGCCAGCCGAAGCCAGGGGGCGCCTGGCACTGAAGCTTTCTTT. V is TRBV5-1 and J is TRBJ1-1; TRBD1 matches at 8 bases. In germline, CDR1 is SGHRS, CDR2 YFSETQ. This CDR3 is 15 amino acids long. Losses at the gene ends were 7 bases for V and 4 bases for J; bases not matched to a gene: 12.

The chain links TRBV7-2 to TRBJ1-2; weak D call: TRBD1 (6 bases). The germline V and J ends were trimmed by 5 bases and 0 bases, with 10 bases remaining between them. This CDR3 spans 14 amino acids. Germline lookup yields CDR1 SGHTA and CDR2 FQGNSA. The CDR3 DNA reads as TGTGCCAGCAGCGAACAGGGCGCTAACTATGGCTACACCTTC. Translating it yields CASSEQGANYGYTF.

This chain links TRBV18 with TRBJ1-2; 8 nucleotides match TRBD1. Germline-derived CDR1 and CDR2 are KGHSH and LQKENI. V lost 5 bases and J lost 4; bases outside the gene matches: 3. This CDR3 has 13 amino acids. The DNA for the CDR3 is TGTGCCAGCTCAGCAGGACAGGGCTATGGCTACACCTTC. Translated: CASSAGQGYGYTF.

J is TRBJ1-4 and V is TRBV7-2; D remains unclear. Germline V gene data show CDR1 as SGHTA and CDR2 as FQGNSA. Trimming shortened V by 4 bases and J by 6 bases, and 15 bases separated the two germline ends. This CDR3 has 15 amino acids. CDR3: CASSSRQASHEKLFF. The DNA for the CDR3 is TGTGCCAGCAGCTCCAGGCAGGCTTCCCATGAAAAACTGTTTTTT.

In this sample, this clone turned up once. The chain joins TRBV2 to TRBJ2-6; TRBD1 might be the D (6 bases). V lost 5 bases, J lost 4 bases, and 9 bases lay in between. Germline assignment: CDR1 SNHLY and CDR2 FYNNEI. The CDR3 runs to 14 residues. The CDR3 DNA reads as TGTGCCAGCAGTCCCGGACAGGGGGCCAACGTCCTGACTTTC. Translated, it gives CASSPGQGANVLTF.

The rearrangement links TRBV7-9 to TRBJ1-5; 9 nucleotides line up with TRBD1. CDR1 is SEHNR, CDR2 FQNEAQ, per germline (reference sequence). The V and J ends lost 3 bases and 7 bases, in that order; junction bases with no gene match: 7. This CDR3 has 15 residues. The CDR3 here is CASSFHDRGTQPQHF. The CDR3 DNA follows: TGTGCCAGCAGCTTTCACGACAGGGGGACCCAGCCCCAGCATTTT.

V gene TRBV5-1 combines with J gene TRBJ2-5; TRBD2 matches at 9 bases. With 0 bases clipped from V and 8 bases from J, the junction kept 5 bases outside the gene matches. This CDR3 is 14 amino acids long. Germline V gene sequence: CDR1 SGHRS, CDR2 YFSETQ. DNA for the CDR3: TGCGCCAGCAGCTTGGAGGCGGGAGGGGGAACCCAGTACTTC. Amino acid sequence: CASSLEAGGGTQYF.

The gene calls are TRBV9 and TRBJ1-1; D is ambiguous. The germline V gene encodes CDR1 SGDLS and CDR2 YYNGEE. The CDR3 runs to 13 residues. The ends were cut back, 3 bases at V and 4 bases at J, with 10 bases in the middle. CDR3 protein: CASSAQSGTEAFF. In DNA form, the CDR3 reads TGTGCCAGCAGCGCCCAATCGGGCACTGAAGCTTTCTTT.

The chain recombines TRBV3-1 (or the pseudogene TRBV3-2) with TRBJ1-2; maybe TRBD1 (5 bases). V was pared by 1 base and J by 5 bases, with 17 bases between. The CDR3 totals 16 residues. Germline CDR1 LGHDT, CDR2 YNNKEL (reference sequence). CDR3 loop: CASSQGMSGLTYGYTF. CDR3 in DNA: TGTGCCAGCAGCCAAGGAATGTCGGGACTGACATATGGCTACACCTTC.

The chain recombines TRBV11-3 with TRBJ2-2, with D possibly TRBD1 on 5 matching bases. This CDR3 is 15 amino acids long. Germline CDR1 SGHNT, CDR2 YENEEA. The ends were cut back, 5 bases at V and 5 bases at J, with 15 bases in the middle. CDR3 coding DNA: TGTGCCAGCAGCGATCCAGGGTTCACAACCGGGGAGCTGTTTTTT. Protein: CASSDPGFTTGELFF.

The gene calls are TRBV5-4 and TRBJ1-2; the match to TRBD1 covers 9 bases. The CDR3 runs to 19 residues. V lost 4 bases and J lost 0; bases outside the gene matches: 16. Germline V gene lookup returns CDR1 SGHNT and CDR2 YYREEE (reference sequence). The CDR3 sequence is CASSRQDRDRDRANYGYTF. The CDR3 region has the DNA TGTGCCAGCAGCCGGCAGGACCGAGATCGGGACAGGGCTAACTATGGCTACACCTTC.

The chain combines TRBV30 with TRBJ1-1, with TRBD1 matching over 7 bases. Germline V gene data show CDR1 as GTSNPN and CDR2 as SVGIG (reference sequence). The CDR3 consists of 16 residues. With V trimmed by 1 base and J by 1 base, 9 bases remained unmatched. CDR3 DNA sequence: TGTGCCTGGAGTGGCGCAGCCACAGGGGCGAACACTGAAGCTTTCTTT. This encodes CAWSGAATGANTEAFF.

The V and J genes are TRBV27 and TRBJ2-7, with D possibly matching TRBD2 (6 bases). Germline values: CDR1 MNHEY, CDR2 SMNVEV (reference sequence). This CDR3 is 14 amino acids long. The V gene lost 10 bases and the J gene lost 2 bases, with 18 bases spanning the gap. The chain's CDR3 is CATQGGGAPYEQYF. The CDR3 bases are TGTGCCACCCAAGGAGGCGGGGCGCCCTACGAGCAGTACTTC.

This chain uses TRBV29-1 with TRBJ2-3, with 15 positions matching TRBD2. V trimming: 3 bases; J trimming: 4 bases; junction bases outside the gene matches: 5. This CDR3 comprises 16 residues. Germline V gene data show CDR1 as SQVTM and CDR2 as ANQGSEA. This CDR3 reads CSVEEGLAGGADTQYF. The CDR3 region has the DNA TGCAGCGTTGAGGAGGGACTAGCGGGGGGAGCAGATACGCAGTATTTT.

V gene TRBV6-6 combines with J gene TRBJ1-5; D is possibly TRBD1 (6 bases). CDR3 length: 14 amino acids. CDR1 MNHNY and CDR2 SVGAGI come from the germline V gene (reference sequence). V was pared by 4 bases and J by 6 bases, with 13 bases between. The CDR3: CASSSMGASQPQHF. CDR3 in DNA: TGTGCCAGCAGTTCGATGGGGGCTAGTCAGCCCCAGCATTTT.

CDR3 protein: CASSVGLAEAYEQYF. The DNA of the CDR3 is TGTGCCAGCAGCGTGGGACTAGCTGAGGCCTACGAGCAGTACTTC. The chain recombines TRBV9 with TRBJ2-7; TRBD2 aligns across 9 bases. CDR3 length equals 15 residues. J gave up 2 bases and V 2 bases, and 5 bases lay outside the gene matches. Germline CDR1 SGDLS, CDR2 YYNGEE.